This T cell receptor beta chain was documented in a study of T cell responses to AZD1222 COVID-19 vaccine. Study-wide findings and caveats: Of the AZD1222 recipients, only 5 to 7 were seropositive at baseline. When two AZD1222 doses had been given, Spike-specific TCR breadth and depth rose. Donor demographics were predominantly white British with a female majority; clonal diversity may be underestimated. Spike was spanned by vaccine-associated CD4 TCRs, which were dominant at 160-218 and 743-854.

Trimming cost V 4 bases and J 4 bases, with 5 bases left between them. The CDR3 covers 11 residues. Germline V gene data show CDR1 as SGHRS and CDR2 as YFSETQ. This clone was recorded only once. What it binds is unknown. Method: immunoSEQ multiplex PCR; TCRdb's copy keeps in-frame clones and lacks some. The sample yields about 81,000 clones, more than 85% seen once. The receptor was derived from an adult who received the AZD1222 COVID-19 vaccine. The chain combines TRBV5-1 with TRBJ2-5; D remains ambiguous. The sample in question was peripheral blood, obtained 28 days after the second AZD1222 dose. Written as DNA, the CDR3 is TGCGCCAGCAGCCCATTAGAGACCCAGTACTTC. This gives the protein CASSPLETQYF.